One and the same sample provided the 17 T cell receptor beta chains below, sequenced in a study of metastatic and nonmetastatic thyroid tumors. The entire patient cohort was treatment-naive prior to thyroid surgery. TCRdb re-called the PCR reads through MiXCR. The profile covers about 16,000 clones, with around 35% appearing a single time and 7% to 8.5% taken by the ten largest. Sample: tumor tissue. The source is a female donor with papillary thyroid cancer or a benign thyroid nodule (not recorded which). Some clones in this sample may be carry-over from other donors' samples.

This clone was found a few times. The genes are TRBV19 and TRBJ2-5, with D unresolved. CDR1 is LNHDA and CDR2 is SQIVND in the germline V gene (reference sequence). The length of the CDR3 is 13 residues. V dropped 5 bases and J dropped 2 bases, with 9 bases sitting between them. The CDR3 DNA is TGTGCCAGTAGTCTAGGGTTTCAAGAGACCCAGTACTTC. It yields the protein CASSLGFQETQYF.

CDR3 sequence (DNA): TGTGCCAGCAGCTTAGACATGTCCTACGAGCAGTACTTC. This codes for CASSLDMSYEQYF. V usage is TRBV7-8 and J usage is TRBJ2-7, with unresolved D. V gave up 1 base and J gave up 1 base, with 5 bases separating them. This CDR3 is built from 13 residues. Germline V gene data show CDR1 as SGHVS and CDR2 as FQNEAQ. The variable domain in full, completed from reference TRBV7-8 and TRBJ2-7, reads GAGVSQSPRYKVAKRGQDVALRCDPISGHVSLFWYQQALGQGPEFLTYFQNEAQLDKSGLPSDRFFAERPEGSVSTLKIQRTQQEDSAVYLCASSLDMSYEQYFGPGTRLTVT.

This clone is deemed medium-sized. J is TRBJ2-2 and V is TRBV6-2 or TRBV6-3; 9 nucleotides agree with TRBD2. This CDR3 spans 17 amino acids. V lost 5 bases and J lost 1; bases outside the gene matches: 8. Germline-derived CDR1 and CDR2 are MNHEY and SVGEGT. The CDR3 reads CASSRPLAGMNTGELFF. The CDR3 DNA follows: TGTGCCAGCAGTCGACCTCTAGCGGGGATGAACACCGGGGAGCTGTTTTTT.

This clone is labeled medium-sized (0.01 to 0.1%). This chain joins TRBV20-1 and TRBJ1-1; D ambiguous. Germline-derived CDR1 and CDR2 are DFQATT and SNEGSKA (reference sequence). The CDR3 covers 11 residues. V dropped 1 base and J dropped 1 base, with 1 base sitting between them. CDR3 sequence: CSARGNTEAFF. CDR3 bases: TGCAGTGCTAGAGGGAACACTGAAGCTTTCTTT.

The V and J genes are TRBV6-1 and TRBJ1-2; 10 bases agree with TRBD1. The CDR3 is made up of 15 amino acids. V shed 4 bases and J 7 bases; nucleotides not matched to a gene: 9. Per germline, CDR1 MNHNS and CDR2 SASEGT. In DNA, the CDR3 is TGTGCCAGCAGTGCAGGGGACAGGGGCGTTTCTGGCTACACCTTC. This encodes CASSAGDRGVSGYTF.

This clone was seen only a few times. This chain uses TRBV28 with TRBJ2-7; TRBD1 matches 8 bases. CDR3 length: 13 residues. CDR1 and CDR2 (germline): MDHEN, SYDVKM. Trimming cost V 6 bases and J 6 bases; bases outside gene matches: 7. The CDR3 bases are TGTGCCAGCAGGCGACAGGGGATTCGCGAGCAGTACTTC. It codes for CASRRQGIREQYF.

The rearrangement uses TRBV5-1 and TRBJ2-1, with no clear D. Trimming took off 0 bases at V and 0 bases at J, with 10 bases between the two ends. The CDR3 totals 16 residues. The germline gives CDR1 SGHRS, CDR2 YFSETQ. Written as DNA, the CDR3 is TGCGCCAGCAGCTTGGAAGTCGGTCCCTCCTACAATGAGCAGTTCTTC. Its protein product is CASSLEVGPSYNEQFF.

This clone has a count of ten or more. The CDR3 here is CASSARLASGDTGELFF. The CDR3 coding sequence is TGTGCCAGCAGCGCCCGGCTAGCGAGCGGGGACACCGGGGAGCTGTTTTTT. The chain has TRBV7-7 and TRBJ2-2, with 7 bases fitting TRBD2. The V and J ends lost 5 bases and 3 bases, in that order; junction bases with no gene match: 12. Germline V lookup: CDR1 SSHAT, CDR2 FNYEAQ (reference sequence). The CDR3 runs 17 residues.

Comment on this clone: The junction does not match germline at one end; this may be a read error. Other DNA sequences from this sample encode an identical CDR3 as well. This chain joins TRBV6-2 or TRBV6-3 and TRBJ2-2; D uncertain. CDR3 length: 14 amino acids. The germline V gene has CDR1 MNHEY and CDR2 SVGEGT. The CDR3 DNA reads as TGTGCCAGCAGTTACGCCCCGAATACCGGGGAGCTGTTTTTT. This gives the protein CASSYAPNTGELFF.

V is TRBV28 and J is TRBJ2-7; a weak D match, TRBD1 (8 bases). The CDR3 covers 13 residues. Per the germline V gene, CDR1 is MDHEN and CDR2 is SYDVKM. Deletions cut 6 bases from V and 7 bases from J, with 16 bases between. The CDR3 sequence: CASSFAQGGEQYF. Here the CDR3 DNA reads TGTGCCAGCAGCTTCGCACAGGGGGGGGAGCAGTACTTC.

This clone was seen a single time. V gene TRBV5-1 combines with J gene TRBJ2-7, with 7 bases identical to TRBD1. This CDR3 is built from 15 residues. Per germline, CDR1 SGHRS and CDR2 YFSETQ. J was trimmed by 6 bases and V by 2 bases; bases with no gene match: 11. CDR3 sequence reads: CASSLRYRGRTEQYF. CDR3 DNA sequence: TGCGCCAGCAGCTTAAGGTACAGGGGACGAACCGAGCAGTACTTC. The full variable domain, its missing parts supplied by reference TRBV5-1 and TRBJ2-7, is KAGVTQTPRYLIKTRGQQVTLSCSPISGHRSVSWYQQTPGQGLQFLFEYFSETQRNKGNFPGRFSGRQFSNSRSEMNVSTLELGDSALYLCASSLRYRGRTEQYFGPGTRLTVT.

The chain has TRBV7-2 and TRBJ1-1, with a weak D call TRBD1 (5 bases). This CDR3 comprises 15 residues. Trimming removed 2 bases at V and 2 bases at J, with 12 bases between. Germline V gene lookup returns CDR1 SGHTA and CDR2 FQGNSA. In DNA form, the CDR3 reads TGTGCCAGCAGCTTACAAAGTGGGGGTAACACTGAAGCTTTCTTT. This encodes CASSLQSGGNTEAFF.

This clone was recorded once. The gene calls are TRBV9 and TRBJ1-1, with D possibly being TRBD1 (5 bases). V lost 4 bases and J 4 bases, leaving 17 bases between the germline ends. CDR1 is SGDLS and CDR2 is YYNGEE in the germline V gene. The CDR3 extends over 15 amino acids. The CDR3 nucleotides are TGTGCCAGCAGCCCCAGTAGGGGTTGGGCCACTGAAGCTTTCTTT. Encoded protein: CASSPSRGWATEAFF.

This clone was observed at least ten times. One base away lies a much larger clone, so this may be a sequencing read error. The J gene is TRBJ2-7, the V gene TRBV30; no clear D. The CDR3 totals 12 residues. Germline V CDR1 and CDR2: GTSNPN, SVGIG (reference sequence). DNA of the CDR3: TGTGCCTGGAGTTACAGTTCCTACGGGCAGTACTTC. Protein product: CAWSYSSYGQYF.

This clone occurred many times. The CDR3, as DNA: TGCAGTGCTAGAGATAGATCTAGCGGGGGGGCCGGGAAGACCCAGTACTTC. This codes for CSARDRSSGGAGKTQYF. The rearrangement uses TRBV20-1 and TRBJ2-5, with 12 bases identical to TRBD2. Per the germline V gene, CDR1 is DFQATT and CDR2 is SNEGSKA (reference sequence). CDR3 length equals 17 residues. Losses at the gene ends were 0 bases for V and 6 bases for J; bases not matched to a gene: 11.

Sample share makes this clone medium-sized. The genes are TRBV11-3 and TRBJ1-6; D gene ambiguous. Trimming took 5 bases from V and 5 from J, leaving 13 bases between them. Germline CDR1 is SGHNT and CDR2 is YENEEA. CDR3 length equals 15 residues. The chain's CDR3 is CASSPPMADNSPLHF. The CDR3, as DNA: TGTGCCAGCAGCCCCCCAATGGCGGATAATTCACCCCTCCACTTT.

The chain links TRBV30 to TRBJ1-1; D ambiguous. The CDR3 has 13 amino acids. Germline V gene data show CDR1 as GTSNPN and CDR2 as SVGIG (reference sequence). Trimming took off 1 base at V and 2 bases at J, with 8 bases between the two ends. Written as DNA, the CDR3 is TGTGCCTGGAGTGAAGACGGTAACACTGAAGCTTTCTTT. Amino acids: CAWSEDGNTEAFF.